Shown below are 3 T cell receptor beta chains from a single sample sequenced in a study of blood T cell repertoires in COVID-19. TCRdb's table, derived via immunoSEQ multiplex PCR, lists solely in-frame clones and lacks some. This sample has hundreds of thousands of clones, with 70% to 90% found just once. Sequenced sample: PBMCs or T cells enriched from blood (not recorded which). The receptors stem from a man aged 25 to 40 who had recovered from COVID-19.

The sample holds a few counts of this clone. The gene calls are TRBV2 and TRBJ1-3; the match to TRBD1 covers 11 bases. The germline gives CDR1 SNHLY, CDR2 FYNNEI. This CDR3 has 16 amino acids. Germline trimming cut 10 bases from V and 4 bases from J; bases unmatched to any gene: 12. The CDR3 is CATTSGQGASGNTIYF. The DNA for the CDR3 is TGTGCCACAACCTCCGGACAGGGGGCCTCGGGAAACACCATATATTTT.

This sequence joins TRBV19 and TRBJ1-1, with 7 bases that match TRBD1. The V segment lost 8 bases and the J segment 3 bases; nucleotides outside the gene matches: 3. CDR1 and CDR2 (germline): LNHDA, SQIVND (reference sequence). CDR3 size: 12 residues. CDR3 region: CASGGQYTEAFF. CDR3 DNA: TGTGCCAGTGGGGGACAGTACACTGAAGCTTTCTTT.

The chain joins TRBV19 to TRBJ2-1; TRBD2 aligns across 8 bases. Trimming removed 7 bases from V and 0 bases from J; junction bases left unmatched: 11. This CDR3 region has 17 residues. Germline V gene lookup returns CDR1 LNHDA and CDR2 SQIVND (reference sequence). DNA of the CDR3: TGTGCCAGTATGCCCATCGTGACTAGCGACTCCTACAATGAGCAGTTCTTC. Protein: CASMPIVTSDSYNEQFF.